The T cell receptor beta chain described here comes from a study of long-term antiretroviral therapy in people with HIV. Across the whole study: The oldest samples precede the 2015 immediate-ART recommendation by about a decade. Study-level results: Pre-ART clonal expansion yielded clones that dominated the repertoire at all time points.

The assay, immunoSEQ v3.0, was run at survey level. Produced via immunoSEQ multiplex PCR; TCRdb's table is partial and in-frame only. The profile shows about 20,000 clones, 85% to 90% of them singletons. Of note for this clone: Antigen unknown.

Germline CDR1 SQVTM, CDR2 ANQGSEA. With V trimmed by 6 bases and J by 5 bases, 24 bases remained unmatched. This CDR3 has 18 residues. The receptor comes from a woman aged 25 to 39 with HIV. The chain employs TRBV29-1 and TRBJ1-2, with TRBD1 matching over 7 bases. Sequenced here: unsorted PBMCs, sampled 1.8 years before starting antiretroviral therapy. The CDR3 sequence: CSVGLRQQTGTFGYGYTF. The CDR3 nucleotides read TGCAGCGTGGGACTCCGGCAACAGACAGGGACATTCGGTTATGGCTACACCTTC.